This T cell receptor (beta chain) was sequenced during a study of T cell responses to AZD1222 COVID-19 vaccine. Study-level points and caveats: Reportedly, nearly half the spike-specific TCRs target unmutated variant regions. The number of AZD1222 recipients seropositive at baseline was only 5 to 7.

Trimming removed 0 bases at V and 0 bases at J, with 9 bases between. The CDR3 has 16 residues. Germline loops: CDR1 SGHTA, CDR2 FQGTGA. TCRdb keeps only in-frame clones here, not all; method: immunoSEQ multiplex PCR. The data hold approximately 42,000 clones, with roughly 88% observed a single time. Pooled in the analysis were second doses at about 4 or about 12 weeks. The table lists this clone with a few counts. Antigen: not known. Here the sequenced sample was peripheral blood, taken 28 days after the second AZD1222 dose. This chain links TRBV7-3 with TRBJ2-1; unclear D gene. This receptor was identified in an adult who received the AZD1222 COVID-19 vaccine. CDR3 coding DNA: TGTGCCAGCAGCTTAACAGTGGCCAGCTCCTACAATGAGCAGTTCTTC. The encoded protein is CASSLTVASSYNEQFF.